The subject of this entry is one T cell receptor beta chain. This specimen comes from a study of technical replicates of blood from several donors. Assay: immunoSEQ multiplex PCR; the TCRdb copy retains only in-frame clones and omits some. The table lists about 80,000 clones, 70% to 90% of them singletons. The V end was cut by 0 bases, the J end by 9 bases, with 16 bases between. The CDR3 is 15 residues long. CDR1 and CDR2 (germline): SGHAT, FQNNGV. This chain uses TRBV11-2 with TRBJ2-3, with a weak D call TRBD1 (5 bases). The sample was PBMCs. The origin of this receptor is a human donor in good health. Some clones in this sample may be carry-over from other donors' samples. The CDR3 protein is CASSLDRTPPGTQYF. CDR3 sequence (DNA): TGTGCCAGCAGCTTAGATAGGACCCCGCCAGGGACGCAGTATTTT. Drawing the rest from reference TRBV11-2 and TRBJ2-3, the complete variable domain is EAGVAQSPRYKIIEKRQSVAFWCNPISGHATLYWYQQILGQGPKLLIQFQNNGVVDDSQLPKDRFSAERLKGVDSTLKIQPAKLEDSAVYLCASSLDRTPPGTQYFGPGTRLTVL.